The T cell receptor (beta chain) under discussion was sequenced for a study of kidney transplant recipient with SARS-CoV-2 infection. This clonotype was detected ten times or more. Between the trimmed V and J ends, which lost 6 bases and 6 bases, there was a span of 13 bases. The V gene's germline CDR1 is LNHDA and CDR2 SQIVND (reference sequence). The CDR3 has 13 residues. Using its own MiXCR run on the reads, TCRdb lists one record per CDR3 protein. The sample has 200,000 to 300,000 distinct CDR3 sequences, around 30% seen once. The chain combines TRBV19 with TRBJ2-3; D unclear. The sequencing here drew on a blood sample, taken at baseline and on roughly day 110 from a kidney transplant recipient. This receptor was identified in a male patient between 25 and 40 years old who had COVID-19 and was a kidney transplant recipient. Some of the T cells might come from the graft donor. As DNA, the CDR3 is TGTGCCAGTAGGATCTCAACCCATGATACGCAGTATTTT. It translates to CASRISTHDTQYF. Complete variable domain (other parts from reference TRBV19 and TRBJ2-3): DGGITQSPKYLFRKEGQNVTLSCEQNLNHDAMYWYRQDPGQGLRLIYYSQIVNDFQKGDIAEGYSVSREKKESFPLTVTSAQKNPTAFYLCASRISTHDTQYFGPGTRLTVL.